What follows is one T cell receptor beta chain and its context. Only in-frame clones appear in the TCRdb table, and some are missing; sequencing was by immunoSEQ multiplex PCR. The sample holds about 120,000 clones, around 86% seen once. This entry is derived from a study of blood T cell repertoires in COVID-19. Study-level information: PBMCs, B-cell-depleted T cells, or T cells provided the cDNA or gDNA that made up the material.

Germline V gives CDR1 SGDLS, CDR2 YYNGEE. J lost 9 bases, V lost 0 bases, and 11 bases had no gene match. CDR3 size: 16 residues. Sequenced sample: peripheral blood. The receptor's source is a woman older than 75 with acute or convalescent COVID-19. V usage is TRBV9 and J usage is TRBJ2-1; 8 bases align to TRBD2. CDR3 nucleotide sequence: TGTGCCAGCAGCGTAGAAGCGGGGGTCTACGACGGTGAGCAGTTCTTC. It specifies CASSVEAGVYDGEQFF.